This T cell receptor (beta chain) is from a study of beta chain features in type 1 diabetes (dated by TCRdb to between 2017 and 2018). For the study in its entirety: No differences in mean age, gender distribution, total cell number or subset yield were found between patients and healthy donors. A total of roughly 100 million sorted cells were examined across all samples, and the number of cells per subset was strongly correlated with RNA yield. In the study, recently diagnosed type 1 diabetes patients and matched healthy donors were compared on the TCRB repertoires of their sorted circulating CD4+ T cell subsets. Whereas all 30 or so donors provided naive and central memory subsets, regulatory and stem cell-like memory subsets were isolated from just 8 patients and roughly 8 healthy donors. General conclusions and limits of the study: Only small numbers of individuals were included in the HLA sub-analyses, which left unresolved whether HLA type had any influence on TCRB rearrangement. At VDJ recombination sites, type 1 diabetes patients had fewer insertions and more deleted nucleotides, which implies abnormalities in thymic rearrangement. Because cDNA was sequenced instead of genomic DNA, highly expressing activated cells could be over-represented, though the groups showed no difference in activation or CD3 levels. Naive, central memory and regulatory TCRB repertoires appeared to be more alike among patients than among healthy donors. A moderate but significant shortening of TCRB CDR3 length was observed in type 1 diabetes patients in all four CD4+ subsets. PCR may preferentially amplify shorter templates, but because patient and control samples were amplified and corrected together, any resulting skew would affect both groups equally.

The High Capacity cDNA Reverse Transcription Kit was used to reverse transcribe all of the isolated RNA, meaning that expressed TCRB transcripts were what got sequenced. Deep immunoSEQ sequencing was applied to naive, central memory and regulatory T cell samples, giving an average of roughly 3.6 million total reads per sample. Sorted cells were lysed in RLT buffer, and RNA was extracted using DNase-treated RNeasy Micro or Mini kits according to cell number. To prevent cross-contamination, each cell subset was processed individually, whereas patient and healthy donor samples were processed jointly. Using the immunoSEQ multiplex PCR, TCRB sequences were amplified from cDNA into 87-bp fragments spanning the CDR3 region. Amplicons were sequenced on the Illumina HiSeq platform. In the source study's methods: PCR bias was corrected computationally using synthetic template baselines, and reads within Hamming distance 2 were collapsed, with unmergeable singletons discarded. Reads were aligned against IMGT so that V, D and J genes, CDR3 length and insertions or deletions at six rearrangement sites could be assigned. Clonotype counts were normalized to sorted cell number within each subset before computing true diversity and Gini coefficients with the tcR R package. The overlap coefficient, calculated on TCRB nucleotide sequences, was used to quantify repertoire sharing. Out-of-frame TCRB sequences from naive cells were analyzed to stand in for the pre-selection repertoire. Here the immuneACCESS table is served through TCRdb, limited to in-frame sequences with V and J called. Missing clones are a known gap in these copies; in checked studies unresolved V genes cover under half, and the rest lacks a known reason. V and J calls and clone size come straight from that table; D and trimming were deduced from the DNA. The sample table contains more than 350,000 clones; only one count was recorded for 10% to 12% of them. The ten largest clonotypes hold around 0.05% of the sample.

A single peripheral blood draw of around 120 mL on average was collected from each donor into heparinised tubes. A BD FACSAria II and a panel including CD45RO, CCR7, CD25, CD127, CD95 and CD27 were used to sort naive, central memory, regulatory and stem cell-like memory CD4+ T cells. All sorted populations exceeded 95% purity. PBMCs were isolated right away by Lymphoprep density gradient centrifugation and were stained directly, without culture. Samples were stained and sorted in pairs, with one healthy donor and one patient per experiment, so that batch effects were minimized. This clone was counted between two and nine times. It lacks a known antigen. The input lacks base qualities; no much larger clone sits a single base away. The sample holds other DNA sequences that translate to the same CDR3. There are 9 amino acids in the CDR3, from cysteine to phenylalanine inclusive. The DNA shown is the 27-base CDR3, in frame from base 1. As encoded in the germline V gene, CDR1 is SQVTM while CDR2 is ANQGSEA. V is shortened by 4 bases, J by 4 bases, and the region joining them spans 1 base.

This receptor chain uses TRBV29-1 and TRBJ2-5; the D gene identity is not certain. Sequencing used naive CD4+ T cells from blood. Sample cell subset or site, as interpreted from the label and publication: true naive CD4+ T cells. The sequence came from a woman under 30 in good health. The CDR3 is CSVGETQYF. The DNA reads TGCAGCGTTGGAGAGACCCAGTACTTC.